Detailed here is one T cell receptor (beta chain). Its antigen is not identified. This sample stems from a study of beta chain features in type 1 diabetes. Study outcomes and limitations: Type 1 diabetes patients had moderately but significantly shorter TCRB CDR3s in all four CD4+ subsets.

This CDR3 has 15 amino acids. Germline V gene lookup returns CDR1 MDHEN and CDR2 SYDVKM. V lost 4 bases and J lost 0, with 11 bases in between. Investigators reverse transcribed all isolated RNA, so they sequenced expressed TCRB transcripts. Profiling relied on immunoSEQ multiplex PCR, and the TCRdb table lists in-frame clones only, not all of them. The table lists more than 150,000 clones, roughly 9% of them singletons. The sequence was collected from a woman aged 25 to 39 with type 1 diabetes. Sequenced sample: central memory CD4+ T cells from blood. The V gene is TRBV28, the J gene TRBJ2-3, with D possibly being TRBD1 (6 bases). The CDR3 loop reads CASSSGQPSTDTQYF. The CDR3 nucleotides read TGTGCCAGCAGTTCCGGACAGCCTAGCACAGATACGCAGTATTTT.